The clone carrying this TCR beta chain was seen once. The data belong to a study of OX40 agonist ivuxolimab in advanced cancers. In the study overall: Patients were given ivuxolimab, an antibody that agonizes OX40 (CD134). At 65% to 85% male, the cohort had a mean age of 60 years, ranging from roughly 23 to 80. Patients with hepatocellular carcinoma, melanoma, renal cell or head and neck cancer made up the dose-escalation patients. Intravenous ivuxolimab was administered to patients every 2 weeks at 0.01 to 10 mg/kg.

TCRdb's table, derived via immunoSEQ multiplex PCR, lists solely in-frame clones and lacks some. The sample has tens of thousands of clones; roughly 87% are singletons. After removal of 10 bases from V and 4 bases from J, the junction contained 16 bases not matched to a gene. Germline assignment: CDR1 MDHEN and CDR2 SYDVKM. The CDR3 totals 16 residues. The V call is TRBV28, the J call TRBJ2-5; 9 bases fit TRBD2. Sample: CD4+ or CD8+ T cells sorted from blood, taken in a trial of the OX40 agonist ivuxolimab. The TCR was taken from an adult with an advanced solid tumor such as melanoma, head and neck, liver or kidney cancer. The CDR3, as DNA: TGTGCCACCAAGAAGAGAAGCGGGAGGCGAGGAGAGACCCAGTACTTC. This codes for CATKKRSGRRGETQYF.